This T cell receptor beta chain came from a study of blood T cell repertoires in COVID-19. For the study at large: Spain, Italy and the United States supplied samples that represented acute and convalescent COVID-19.

Original analysis: It was from reference gene primer amplification that nucleated cell counts were estimated. The assay was immunoSEQ multiplex PCR, and TCRdb's table has in-frame clones only and misses some. D and trimming were read from the DNA, whereas the V and J calls and clone size are those reported in that table. The data hold 60,000 to 70,000 clones, with 65% to 90% observed a single time. The CDR3 runs to 14 residues. Germline V gene lookup returns CDR1 MNHNY and CDR2 SVGAGI (reference sequence). The V and J ends lost 5 bases and 2 bases, in that order; junction bases with no gene match: 4.

Material: peripheral blood. The chain recombines TRBV6-6 with TRBJ1-1; 8 nucleotides line up with TRBD1. The source of this sequence is a woman aged 55-75 years with acute or convalescent COVID-19. The CDR3 reads CASSETGVNTEAFF. Here the CDR3 DNA reads TGTGCCAGCAGTGAGACAGGGGTTAACACTGAAGCTTTCTTT.